The 22 T cell receptor beta chains below all came from one sample that was sequenced in a study of CD8+ T cells in alopecia areata. Sample treatment: oral pan-JAK inhibitor, 5-10 mg twice daily. Once RNA had been extracted, it was reverse transcribed into cDNA to act as the sequencing template. Data came from immunoSEQ multiplex PCR; TCRdb stores just in-frame clones and leaves some out. The data contain some 180,000 clones, about 55% of them singletons. The material was CD8+ T cells sorted from blood, obtained at week 24, from a patient treated with tofacitinib. These receptors were collected from a human donor with alopecia areata.

V is TRBV7-6 and J is TRBJ2-3; 8 bases map to TRBD2. CDR1 and CDR2 from the germline V gene are SGHVS and FNYEAQ. This CDR3 spans 14 amino acids. Losses at the gene ends were 8 bases for V and 5 bases for J; bases not matched to a gene: 9. As DNA, the CDR3 is TGTGCCAGCGGCGAATCGGGGGGGAAAGATACGCAGTATTTT. It is translated as CASGESGGKDTQYF.

The chain combines TRBV7-2 with TRBJ2-7; 9 positions agree with TRBD2. Germline-derived CDR1 and CDR2 are SGHTA and FQGNSA. CDR3 length: 14 residues. After removal of 5 bases from V and 3 bases from J, the junction contained 5 bases not matched to a gene. CDR3 bases: TGTGCCAGCAGCGTACTAGCGGGTTACTACGAGCAGTACTTC. Translating it yields CASSVLAGYYEQYF.

The V gene is TRBV25-1, the J gene TRBJ2-1; TRBD1 or TRBD2 may be the D gene (5 bases each). Per the germline V gene, CDR1 is MGHDK and CDR2 is SYGVNS. CDR3 length: 15 residues. Trimming took 0 bases from V and 10 from J, leaving 16 bases between them. Written as DNA, the CDR3 is TGTGCCAGCAGTGAATATGTCGGGGCGGTCGGGGAGCAGTTCTTC. Translating it yields CASSEYVGAVGEQFF.

V usage is TRBV12-5 and J usage is TRBJ1-2; D perhaps matches TRBD1 (6 bases). CDR1 and CDR2 from the germline V gene are LGHNT and FRNRAP. CDR3 length equals 12 residues. With 4 bases removed from V and 8 bases from J, the gap between germline ends came to 11 bases. DNA for the CDR3: TGTGCTAGTGGTTCACAGGGTTGGGGCTACACCTTC. Its translation: CASGSQGWGYTF.

Concerning this clone itself: One end of the junction fails to match germline, which may point to a read error. This chain connects TRBV4-3 to TRBJ2-1; a possible D gene is TRBD1 (6 bases). The CDR3 contains 13 residues. The V gene's germline CDR1 is LGHNA and CDR2 YSLEER. This chain's CDR3 is CARTEGEQGEEFF. The DNA of the CDR3 is TGCGCCAGGACCGAAGGGGAACAGGGTGAGGAGTTCTTC.

CDR3 loop: CAISSSVQETQYF. For the CDR3, the DNA is TGTGCCATCAGCTCTAGCGTACAAGAGACCCAGTACTTC. The chain links TRBV10-3 to TRBJ2-5; D may be TRBD2 (6 bases). CDR1 and CDR2 from the germline V gene are ENHRY and SYGVKD. This CDR3 is built from 13 residues. Trimming stripped 6 bases from V and 2 bases from J, with 10 bases between.

This rearrangement joins TRBV10-3 to TRBJ1-1; perhaps TRBD1 as D (5 bases). The germline CDR1 and CDR2 sequences are ENHRY and SYGVKD. The CDR3 has 14 residues. V was trimmed by 4 bases and J by 0 bases, leaving 9 bases between them. The CDR3 here is CAISGGEVNTEAFF. CDR3 nucleotides: TGTGCCATCAGTGGGGGGGAAGTGAACACTGAAGCTTTCTTT.

This clone was counted only a few times. This sequence joins TRBV13 and TRBJ1-6; D perhaps matches TRBD1 (5 bases). V lost 8 bases and J lost 1, with 6 bases in between. Germline assignment: CDR1 PRHDT and CDR2 FYEKMQ (reference sequence). The CDR3 has 13 amino acids. As DNA, the CDR3 is TGTGCCAGCGGGGCGTCCTATAATTCACCCCTCCACTTT. Residues: CASGASYNSPLHF. The entire variable domain, with the rest obtained from reference TRBV13 and TRBJ1-6, is as follows: AAGVIQSPRHLIKEKRETATLKCYPIPRHDTVYWYQQGPGQDPQFLISFYEKMQSDKGSIPDRFSAQQFSDYHSELNMSSLELGDSALYFCASGASYNSPLHFGNGTRLTVT.

The count of this clone is one. The rearrangement uses TRBV27 and TRBJ2-2, with TRBD2 identical over 10 bases. Germline CDR1 MNHEY, CDR2 SMNVEV (reference sequence). The CDR3 consists of 21 residues. The V and J ends lost 4 bases and 1 base, in that order; junction bases with no gene match: 18. CDR3 region: CASSSKNSPGTSVLNTGELFF. The CDR3 nucleotides are TGTGCCAGCAGTTCCAAAAACTCCCCGGGGACTAGCGTACTGAACACCGGGGAGCTGTTTTTT.

This clone came up a few times. The chain is built from TRBV5-6 and TRBJ2-2, with no clear D. The CDR3 is 13 amino acids. V lost 4 bases to trimming and J lost 7 bases, with 11 bases between them. CDR1 and CDR2 from the germline V gene are SGHDT and YYEEEE. The CDR3 region is CASSLLTDGELFF. The CDR3 coding sequence is TGTGCCAGCAGCCTCTTAACTGACGGGGAGCTGTTTTTT.

The V and J genes are TRBV4-3 and TRBJ2-7; no clear D. Germline V CDR1 and CDR2: LGHNA, YSLEER. The V and J ends lost 0 bases and 3 bases respectively, with 9 bases between them. The CDR3 length is 14 residues. The CDR3 bases are TGCGCCAGCAGCCAAGATCGCCAGTACTACGAGCAGTACTTC. Translating it yields CASSQDRQYYEQYF.

The gene calls are TRBV7-6 and TRBJ2-4; D is perhaps TRBD1 or TRBD2 (6 bases each). Looked up from germline, CDR1 is SGHVS and CDR2 is FNYEAQ. The CDR3 covers 17 residues. V was pared by 4 bases and J by 6 bases, with 22 bases between. CDR3 DNA sequence: TGTGCCAGCAGCTCGGTCATAGGAGGGATGGACAGAAACATTCAGTACTTC. Its protein product is CASSSVIGGMDRNIQYF.

The chain is built from TRBV27 and TRBJ1-1; 7 nucleotides line up with TRBD1. V was pared by 7 bases and J by 5 bases, with 10 bases of the junction left unmatched. Germline values: CDR1 MNHEY, CDR2 SMNVEV (reference sequence). CDR3 length: 14 residues. CDR3 nucleotides: TGTGCCAGCAAACCGGGCAGGGGGGCGACTGAAGCTTTCTTT. It yields the protein CASKPGRGATEAFF.

This rearrangement joins TRBV12-5 to TRBJ1-5; TRBD1 matches at 7 bases. The ends lost 6 bases at V and 2 bases at J; junction bases unmatched: 4. Germline V CDR1 and CDR2: LGHNT, FRNRAP. The CDR3 covers 14 residues. CDR3 residues: CASGKGTGNQPQHF. In DNA form, the CDR3 reads TGTGCTAGTGGCAAAGGGACAGGCAATCAGCCCCAGCATTTT.

V gene TRBV30 combines with J gene TRBJ2-2; possibly TRBD1 or TRBD2 for D (6 bases each). V was shortened by 4 bases and J by 4 bases, with 13 bases between the two germline ends. Germline-derived CDR1 and CDR2 are GTSNPN and SVGIG (reference sequence). This CDR3 is 14 amino acids long. The CDR3 spells CAWMGGRGTGELFF. CDR3 coding DNA: TGTGCCTGGATGGGGGGCCGCGGCACCGGGGAGCTGTTTTTT.

The gene calls are TRBV30 and TRBJ2-3, with 8 bases lining up with TRBD1. Germline-derived CDR1 and CDR2 are GTSNPN and SVGIG (reference sequence). The CDR3 loop spans 15 amino acids. V lost 4 bases to trimming and J lost 7 bases; unmatched junction nucleotides: 13. DNA of the CDR3: TGTGCCTGGATTCCCGGGACAGGAGGGCGGTATACGCAGTATTTT. Encoded protein: CAWIPGTGGRYTQYF.

This clone appeared a single time. The genes are TRBV13 and TRBJ1-1; 10 nucleotides align to TRBD1. Germline V gene lookup returns CDR1 PRHDT and CDR2 FYEKMQ (reference sequence). The CDR3 is 17 residues long. V dropped 2 bases and J dropped 0; count of bases not matched to a gene: 6. The CDR3 is CASSLNGQGVLNTEAFF. As DNA, the CDR3 is TGTGCCAGCAGCTTAAATGGACAGGGGGTATTGAACACTGAAGCTTTCTTT.

Concerning this clone itself: Other DNA sequences in the same sample also yield this CDR3. This chain uses TRBV4-1 with TRBJ2-7; the D is unclear. The germline V gene has CDR1 MGHRA and CDR2 YSYEKL. V was trimmed by 0 bases and J by 1 base, leaving 7 bases between them. CDR3 length equals 14 residues. CDR3 amino acids: CASSQDLGSYEQYF. The DNA for the CDR3 is TGCGCCAGCAGCCAAGACTTGGGATCCTACGAGCAGTACTTC.

This clone has a handful of counts. This chain links TRBV28 with TRBJ1-5; TRBD1 agrees at 9 bases. CDR3 length: 15 amino acids. The V gene's germline CDR1 is MDHEN and CDR2 SYDVKM. The V and J ends lost 5 bases and 7 bases, in that order; junction bases with no gene match: 9. Here the CDR3 reads CASSLNRGRVQPQHF. CDR3 in DNA: TGTGCCAGCAGTCTCAACAGGGGGCGCGTCCAGCCCCAGCATTTT.

The chain joins TRBV29-1 to TRBJ2-2; D is unclear. V lost 4 bases and J 2 bases, leaving 14 bases between the germline ends. This CDR3 is built from 15 residues. CDR1 and CDR2 from the germline V gene are SQVTM and ANQGSEA. CDR3 sequence reads: CSVGQGPINTGELFF. CDR3 DNA: TGCAGCGTTGGGCAAGGACCAATAAACACCGGGGAGCTGTTTTTT.

On this clone itself: Other DNA sequences from this sample encode an identical CDR3 as well. The chain is built from TRBV19 and TRBJ2-7; the D gene is possibly TRBD2 (6 bases). This CDR3 has 13 residues. The V gene lost 1 base and the J gene lost 3 bases, with 7 bases spanning the gap. Germline values: CDR1 LNHDA, CDR2 SQIVND (reference sequence). CDR3 DNA: TGTGCCAGTAGTATAGGGGGAGGCTACGAGCAGTACTTC. Translation: CASSIGGGYEQYF.

This chain joins TRBV19 and TRBJ2-1; 8 bases are shared with TRBD1. The CDR3 sequence is 14 residues long. V was pared by 5 bases and J by 6 bases, with 6 bases of the junction left unmatched. The V gene's germline CDR1 is LNHDA and CDR2 SQIVND (reference sequence). The CDR3 here is CASSLTGVSNEQFF. CDR3 bases: TGTGCCAGTAGTCTGACAGGGGTTTCCAATGAGCAGTTCTTC. Filled out from reference TRBV19 and TRBJ2-1, the complete variable domain reads DGGITQSPKYLFRKEGQNVTLSCEQNLNHDAMYWYRQDPGQGLRLIYYSQIVNDFQKGDIAEGYSVSREKKESFPLTVTSAQKNPTAFYLCASSLTGVSNEQFFGPGTRLTVL.